This T cell receptor beta chain was recorded in a study of blood T cell repertoires in COVID-19. Study details: Cohort 3 donors counted as recovered after two negative PCRs, clearance, or resolved symptoms.

The method was immunoSEQ multiplex PCR; TCRdb's version includes in-frame clones alone and lacks a portion of them. There are under 150,000 clones in the sample; under 90% occur only once, and 3.9% lies in the top ten. Trimming at V came to 3 bases and at J to 9 bases, leaving 9 bases not matched to a gene. The CDR3 extends over 15 amino acids. The germline V gene encodes CDR1 KGHSH and CDR2 LQKENI. This rearrangement joins TRBV18 to TRBJ2-7; 12 nucleotides line up with TRBD1. The origin of this receptor is a man in his fifties in a cohort exposed to, infected with or recovered from COVID-19 (not recorded which). The specimen was PBMCs or T cells enriched from blood (not recorded which). CDR3 coding DNA: TGTGCCAGCTCACCCCTCGGGACAGGGGGCTTGGGGCAGTACTTC. It encodes CASSPLGTGGLGQYF.